The 4 T cell receptor beta chains in this list originate from one sample, sequenced in a study of blood T cells in healthy people across ages. Alongside a J-beta primer mix, a sample-barcoded 5' primer served in a second PCR lasting roughly 7 to 11 cycles. TCRdb analysed the 5' RACE reads with MiXCR anew, one entry per CDR3 protein. The sample yields about 970,000 distinct CDR3 sequences, 51% seen once. The sequenced material came from blood. These receptors were taken from a woman aged 55-70 years in good health.

The rearrangement uses TRBV4-1 and TRBJ2-5; unclear D gene. The CDR3 loop spans 13 amino acids. V gave up 0 bases and J gave up 5 bases, with 7 bases separating them. Germline lookup yields CDR1 MGHRA and CDR2 YSYEKL. Here the CDR3 DNA reads TGCGCCAGCAGCCAAGATTTTCGGGAGACCCAGTACTTC. Protein sequence: CASSQDFRETQYF.

This clonotype was picked up many times. This chain uses TRBV2 with TRBJ2-6; perhaps TRBD2 as D (6 bases). Trimming removed 6 bases from V and 3 bases from J, with 12 bases in between. The CDR3 covers 15 residues. In germline, CDR1 is SNHLY, CDR2 FYNNEI. CDR3 protein: CASRFGSHGANVLTF. The CDR3 DNA reads as TGTGCCAGCAGATTCGGGAGCCATGGGGCCAACGTCCTGACTTTC.

In its sample, this clonotype was seen many times. V usage is TRBV27 and J usage is TRBJ2-1; tentatively, D is TRBD2 (6 bases). Germline loops: CDR1 MNHEY, CDR2 SMNVEV (reference sequence). The CDR3 has 12 residues. Trimming took off 6 bases at V and 7 bases at J, with 10 bases between the two ends. The DNA of the CDR3 is TGTGCCAGCAGCCGGAGCGGGAATGAGCAGTTCTTC. Amino acids: CASSRSGNEQFF.

This chain joins TRBV27 and TRBJ1-1; 7 bases line up with TRBD1. The CDR3 loop spans 15 amino acids. Trimming cost V 5 bases and J 3 bases; bases outside gene matches: 9. The germline gives CDR1 MNHEY, CDR2 SMNVEV (reference sequence). CDR3 sequence reads: CASSGTGELYTEAFF. DNA of the CDR3: TGTGCCAGCAGTGGTACAGGGGAGCTCTACACTGAAGCTTTCTTT.